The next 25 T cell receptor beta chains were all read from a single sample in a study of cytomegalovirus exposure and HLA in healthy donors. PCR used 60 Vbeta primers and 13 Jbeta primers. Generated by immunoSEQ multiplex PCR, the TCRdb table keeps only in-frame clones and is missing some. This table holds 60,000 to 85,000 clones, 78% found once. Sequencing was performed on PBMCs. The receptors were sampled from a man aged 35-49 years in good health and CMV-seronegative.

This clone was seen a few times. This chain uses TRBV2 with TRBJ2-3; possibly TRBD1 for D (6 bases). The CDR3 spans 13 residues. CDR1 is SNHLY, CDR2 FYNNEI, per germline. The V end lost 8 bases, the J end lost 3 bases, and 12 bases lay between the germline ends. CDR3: CASRTEITDTQYF. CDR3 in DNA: TGTGCCAGCCGGACAGAGATTACAGATACGCAGTATTTT.

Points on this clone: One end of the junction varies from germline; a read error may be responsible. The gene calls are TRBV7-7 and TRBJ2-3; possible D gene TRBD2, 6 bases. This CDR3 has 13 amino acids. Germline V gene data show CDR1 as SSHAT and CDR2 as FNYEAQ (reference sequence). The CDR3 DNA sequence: TGTGCTAGCAGCCGGGACTTCACAGATACGCAGTATTTT. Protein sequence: CASSRDFTDTQYF.

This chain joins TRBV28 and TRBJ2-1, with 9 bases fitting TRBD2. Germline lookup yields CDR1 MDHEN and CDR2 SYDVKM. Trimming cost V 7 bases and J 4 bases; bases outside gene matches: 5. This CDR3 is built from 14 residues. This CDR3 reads CASIGAGGYNEQFF. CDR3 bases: TGTGCCAGCATCGGAGCGGGAGGTTACAATGAGCAGTTCTTC.

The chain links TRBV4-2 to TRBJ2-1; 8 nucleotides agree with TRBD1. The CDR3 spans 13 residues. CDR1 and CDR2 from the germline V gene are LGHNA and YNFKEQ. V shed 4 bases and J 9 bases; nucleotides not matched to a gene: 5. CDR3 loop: CASSRRQGAEQFF. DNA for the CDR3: TGTGCCAGCAGCCGACGTCAGGGGGCTGAGCAGTTCTTC.

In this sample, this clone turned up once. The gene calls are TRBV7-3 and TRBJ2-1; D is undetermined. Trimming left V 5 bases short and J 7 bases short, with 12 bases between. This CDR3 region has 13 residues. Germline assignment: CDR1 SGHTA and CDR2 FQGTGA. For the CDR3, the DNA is TGTGCCAGCAGCCCCCCAGTCGGGAATGAGCAGTTCTTC. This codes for CASSPPVGNEQFF. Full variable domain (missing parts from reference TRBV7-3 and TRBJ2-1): GAGVSQTPSNKVTEKGKYVELRCDPISGHTALYWYRQSLGQGPEFLIYFQGTGAADDSGLPNDRFFAVRPEGSVSTLKIQRTERGDSAVYLCASSPPVGNEQFFGPGTRLTVL.

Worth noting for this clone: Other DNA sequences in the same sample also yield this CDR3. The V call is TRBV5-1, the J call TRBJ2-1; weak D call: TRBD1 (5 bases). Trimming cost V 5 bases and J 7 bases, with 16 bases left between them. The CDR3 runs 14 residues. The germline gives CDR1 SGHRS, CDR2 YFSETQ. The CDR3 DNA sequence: TGCGCCAGCAGTTCGGGCCAGTCAGGGAATGAGCAGTTCTTC. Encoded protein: CASSSGQSGNEQFF.

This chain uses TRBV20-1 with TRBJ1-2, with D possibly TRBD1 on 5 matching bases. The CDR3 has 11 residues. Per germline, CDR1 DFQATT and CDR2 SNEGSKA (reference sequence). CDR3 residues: CRLPRAGGYTF. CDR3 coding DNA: TGCAGGCTGCCCAGGGCTGGTGGCTACACCTTC.

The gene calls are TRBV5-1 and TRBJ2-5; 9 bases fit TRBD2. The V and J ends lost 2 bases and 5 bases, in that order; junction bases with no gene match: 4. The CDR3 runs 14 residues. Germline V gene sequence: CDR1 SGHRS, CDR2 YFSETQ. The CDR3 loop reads CASSFRTSAETQYF. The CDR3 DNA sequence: TGCGCCAGCAGCTTTCGGACTAGCGCTGAGACCCAGTACTTC.

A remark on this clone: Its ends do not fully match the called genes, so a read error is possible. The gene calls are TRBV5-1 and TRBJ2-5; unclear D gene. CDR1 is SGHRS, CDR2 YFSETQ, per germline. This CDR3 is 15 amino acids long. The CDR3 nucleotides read TGCACCAGCAGCTTGGTTCGAGGCAGTCAAGAGACCCAGTACTTC. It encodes CTSSLVRGSQETQYF.

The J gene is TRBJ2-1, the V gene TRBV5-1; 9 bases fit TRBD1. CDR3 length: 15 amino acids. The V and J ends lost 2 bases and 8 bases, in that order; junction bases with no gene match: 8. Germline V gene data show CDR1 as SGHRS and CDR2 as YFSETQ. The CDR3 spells CASSLQGARADEQFF. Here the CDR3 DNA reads TGCGCCAGCAGCTTACAGGGGGCGCGTGCGGATGAGCAGTTCTTC. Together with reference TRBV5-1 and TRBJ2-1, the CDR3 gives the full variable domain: KAGVTQTPRYLIKTRGQQVTLSCSPISGHRSVSWYQQTPGQGLQFLFEYFSETQRNKGNFPGRFSGRQFSNSRSEMNVSTLELGDSALYLCASSLQGARADEQFFGPGTRLTVL.

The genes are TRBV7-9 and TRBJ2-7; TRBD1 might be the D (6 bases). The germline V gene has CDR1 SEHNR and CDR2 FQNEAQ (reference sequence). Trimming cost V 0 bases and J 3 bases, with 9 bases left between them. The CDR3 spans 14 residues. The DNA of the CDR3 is TGTGCCAGCAGCTTAGCTCAGGGGTTCTACGAGCAGTACTTC. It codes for CASSLAQGFYEQYF.

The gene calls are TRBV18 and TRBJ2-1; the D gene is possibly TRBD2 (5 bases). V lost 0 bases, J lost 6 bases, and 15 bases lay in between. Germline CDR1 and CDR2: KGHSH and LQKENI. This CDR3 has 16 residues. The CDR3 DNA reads TGTGCCAGCTCACCACCGATGAGCGGACGCCCCAATGAGCAGTTCTTC. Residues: CASSPPMSGRPNEQFF.

CDR3 loop: CASSVGEQGPYNEQFF. The CDR3 nucleotides read TGTGCCAGCAGCGTAGGAGAGCAGGGCCCCTACAATGAGCAGTTCTTC. The rearrangement uses TRBV9 and TRBJ2-1; perhaps TRBD1 as D (5 bases). The CDR3 sequence is 16 residues long. Trimming removed 0 bases from V and 2 bases from J, with 12 bases in between. The germline CDR1 and CDR2 sequences are SGDLS and YYNGEE.

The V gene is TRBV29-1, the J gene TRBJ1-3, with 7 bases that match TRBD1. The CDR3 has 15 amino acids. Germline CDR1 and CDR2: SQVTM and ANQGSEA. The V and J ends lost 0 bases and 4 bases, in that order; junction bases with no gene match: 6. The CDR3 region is CSVEDEGGTGNTIYF. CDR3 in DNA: TGCAGCGTTGAAGATGAAGGGGGCACAGGAAACACCATATATTTT.

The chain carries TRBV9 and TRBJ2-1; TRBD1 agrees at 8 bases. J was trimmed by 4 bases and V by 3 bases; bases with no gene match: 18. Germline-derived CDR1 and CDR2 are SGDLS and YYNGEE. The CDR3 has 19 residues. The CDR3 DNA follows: TGTGCCAGCAGCGCGACCCTGACAGGGGACGCACGGGATTACAATGAGCAGTTCTTC. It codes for CASSATLTGDARDYNEQFF.

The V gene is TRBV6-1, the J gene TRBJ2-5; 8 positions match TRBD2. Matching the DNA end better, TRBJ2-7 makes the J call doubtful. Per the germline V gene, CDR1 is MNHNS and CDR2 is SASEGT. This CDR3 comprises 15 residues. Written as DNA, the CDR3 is TGTGCCAGCAGTGTACAACCGGGAGGGGAGTTCGAGCAGTACTTC. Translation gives CASSVQPGGEFEQYF.

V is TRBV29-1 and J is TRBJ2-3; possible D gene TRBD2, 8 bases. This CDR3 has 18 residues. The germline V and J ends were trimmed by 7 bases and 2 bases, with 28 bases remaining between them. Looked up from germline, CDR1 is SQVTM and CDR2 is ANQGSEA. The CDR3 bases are TGCAGCGCCAAACAGGGGCCCCACGGGGGGGGCAACACAGATACGCAGTATTTT. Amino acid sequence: CSAKQGPHGGGNTDTQYF.

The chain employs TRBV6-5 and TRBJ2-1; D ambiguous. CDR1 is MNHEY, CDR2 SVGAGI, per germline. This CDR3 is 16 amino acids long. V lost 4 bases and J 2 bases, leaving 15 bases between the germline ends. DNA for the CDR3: TGTGCCAGCAGTTCCACATTACCTGGTACCTACAATGAGCAGTTCTTC. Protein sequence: CASSSTLPGTYNEQFF.

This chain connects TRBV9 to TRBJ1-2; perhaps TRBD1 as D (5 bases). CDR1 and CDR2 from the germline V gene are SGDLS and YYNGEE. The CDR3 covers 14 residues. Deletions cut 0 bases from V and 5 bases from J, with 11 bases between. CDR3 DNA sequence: TGTGCCAGCAGCGTAGCGACAGTCGGATATGGCTACACCTTC. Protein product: CASSVATVGYGYTF.

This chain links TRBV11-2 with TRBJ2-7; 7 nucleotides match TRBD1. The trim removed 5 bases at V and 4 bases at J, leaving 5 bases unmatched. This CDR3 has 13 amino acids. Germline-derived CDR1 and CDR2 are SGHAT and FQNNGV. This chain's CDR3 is CASSRDRVYEQYF. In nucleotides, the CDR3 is TGTGCCAGCAGCCGGGACAGAGTATACGAGCAGTACTTC.

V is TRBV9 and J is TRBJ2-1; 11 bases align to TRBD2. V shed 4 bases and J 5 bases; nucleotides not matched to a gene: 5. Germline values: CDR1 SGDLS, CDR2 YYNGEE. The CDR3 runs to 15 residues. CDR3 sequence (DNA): TGTGCCAGCAGCCTTACTAGCGGGAGACACAATGAGCAGTTCTTC. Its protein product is CASSLTSGRHNEQFF.

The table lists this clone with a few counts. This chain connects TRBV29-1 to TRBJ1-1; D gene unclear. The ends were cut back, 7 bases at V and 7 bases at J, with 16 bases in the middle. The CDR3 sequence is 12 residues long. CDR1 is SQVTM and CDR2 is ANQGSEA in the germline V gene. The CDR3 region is CSAPLRIGEAFF. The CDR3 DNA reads TGCAGCGCTCCTTTGAGGATCGGTGAAGCTTTCTTT.

The CDR3 sequence is CASSQSGSAYNEQFF. The CDR3 region has the DNA TGCGCCAGCAGCCAGAGCGGGAGTGCATACAATGAGCAGTTCTTC. V is TRBV4-1 and J is TRBJ2-1, with TRBD2 matching 8 bases. V dropped 3 bases and J dropped 4; count of bases not matched to a gene: 5. The CDR3 length is 15 residues. Germline CDR1 and CDR2: MGHRA and YSYEKL.

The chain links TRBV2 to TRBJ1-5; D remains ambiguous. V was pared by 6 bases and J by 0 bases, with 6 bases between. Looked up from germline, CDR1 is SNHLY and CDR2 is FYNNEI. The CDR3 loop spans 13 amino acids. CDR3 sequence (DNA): TGTGCCAGCAGGCAGTATAGCAATCAGCCCCAGCATTTT. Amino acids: CASRQYSNQPQHF.

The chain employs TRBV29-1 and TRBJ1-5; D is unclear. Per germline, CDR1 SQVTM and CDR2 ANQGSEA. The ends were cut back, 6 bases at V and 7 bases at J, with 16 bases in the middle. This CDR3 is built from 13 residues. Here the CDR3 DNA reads TGCAGCGTAGCTCTTGAGCGTGCCCAGCCCCAGCATTTT. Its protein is CSVALERAQPQHF.